The 32 T cell receptor beta chains listed next were all sequenced from one sample in a study of blood T cell repertoires in COVID-19. The table came from immunoSEQ multiplex PCR; TCRdb's copy has only in-frame clones and leaves some out. The sample lists 400,000 to 500,000 clones, roughly 88% seen once, with less than 1.5% in the top ten. Sequencing was done on a sample of PBMCs or T cells enriched from blood (not recorded which). All receptors derive from a woman younger than 30 who had been exposed to COVID-19.

The chain recombines TRBV7-8 with TRBJ2-7, with D uncertain. This CDR3 has 13 residues. Trimming stripped 1 base from V and 3 bases from J, with 7 bases between. The germline V gene has CDR1 SGHVS and CDR2 FQNEAQ. The CDR3 reads CASSLGSGYEQYF. The CDR3, as DNA: TGTGCCAGCAGCTTAGGTAGTGGCTACGAGCAGTACTTC.

The table lists this clone with a few counts. This chain joins TRBV7-9 and TRBJ2-3, with no clear D. Germline V gene sequence: CDR1 SEHNR, CDR2 FQNEAQ (reference sequence). CDR3 length equals 12 residues. With 4 bases removed from V and 2 bases from J, the gap between germline ends came to 4 bases. The CDR3 region has the DNA TGTGCCAGCAGCTGGCCCACAGATACGCAGTATTTT. This sequence encodes CASSWPTDTQYF.

A few counts support this clone. The gene calls are TRBV7-3 and TRBJ2-1, with D possibly TRBD2 on 5 matching bases. V lost 0 bases and J 13 bases, leaving 10 bases between the germline ends. This CDR3 has 12 amino acids. CDR1 is SGHTA and CDR2 is FQGTGA in the germline V gene. In DNA form, the CDR3 reads TGTGCCAGCAGCTTAACTGGCGGGTATCAGTTCTTC. This sequence encodes CASSLTGGYQFF.

The chain is built from TRBV9 and TRBJ1-2; D perhaps matches TRBD1 (5 bases). Trimming left V 3 bases short and J 0 bases short, with 9 bases between. CDR3 size: 14 residues. CDR1 is SGDLS, CDR2 YYNGEE, per germline. The CDR3 region has the DNA TGTGCCAGCAGCGCGGGGGTGGCTAACTATGGCTACACCTTC. This sequence encodes CASSAGVANYGYTF.

This clone was found a few times. This chain links TRBV14 with TRBJ1-1; 8 nucleotides line up with TRBD1. Germline V gene sequence: CDR1 SGHDN, CDR2 FVKESK. The CDR3 spans 15 residues. V lost 0 bases, J lost 5 bases, and 5 bases stayed unmatched. The CDR3 reads CASSQDITGGTEAFF. The CDR3 DNA is TGTGCCAGCAGCCAAGATATAACAGGGGGGACTGAAGCTTTCTTT.

This clone was recorded once. The gene calls are TRBV15 and TRBJ1-2; 8 bases map to TRBD1. CDR1 and CDR2 (germline): LNHNV, YYDKDF (reference sequence). This CDR3 region has 15 residues. The V and J ends lost 3 bases and 4 bases, in that order; junction bases with no gene match: 7. The CDR3 sequence: CATSRTGVSPYGYTF. The CDR3, as DNA: TGTGCCACCAGCAGGACAGGGGTATCCCCCTATGGCTACACCTTC.

This chain joins TRBV5-1 and TRBJ1-5; D may be TRBD1 (5 bases). Trimming removed 4 bases at V and 1 base at J, with 12 bases between. This CDR3 contains 15 residues. Germline assignment: CDR1 SGHRS and CDR2 YFSETQ. CDR3 sequence: CASSPGHLSNQPQHF. The CDR3 DNA sequence: TGCGCCAGCAGCCCCGGACACCTGAGCAATCAGCCCCAGCATTTT.

The rearrangement links TRBV28 to TRBJ2-7, with 8 bases that match TRBD1. Trimming removed 5 bases from V and 0 bases from J; junction bases left unmatched: 3. Germline V gene sequence: CDR1 MDHEN, CDR2 SYDVKM. The CDR3 contains 14 residues. CDR3 region: CASSRTGGSYEQYF. In DNA form, the CDR3 reads TGTGCCAGCAGTCGTACAGGGGGCTCCTACGAGCAGTACTTC.

This rearrangement joins TRBV29-1 to TRBJ1-4; D is uncertain. This CDR3 has 14 residues. The ends were cut back, 6 bases at V and 0 bases at J, with 11 bases in the middle. Germline assignment: CDR1 SQVTM and CDR2 ANQGSEA. The CDR3 sequence: CSVVTPATNEKLFF. The CDR3 DNA reads TGCAGCGTAGTGACACCGGCAACTAATGAAAAACTGTTTTTT.

V usage is TRBV2 and J usage is TRBJ2-5, with 7 positions matching TRBD1. J lost 5 bases, V lost 6 bases, and 9 bases had no gene match. Per the germline V gene, CDR1 is SNHLY and CDR2 is FYNNEI. The CDR3 is 14 residues long. In DNA, the CDR3 is TGTGCCAGCAGCTCCCAACAGGGGCAGGAGACCCAGTACTTC. This sequence encodes CASSSQQGQETQYF.

The CDR3 DNA reads as TGCGCCAGCAGCGTGGAGACAGGGCTATCCATGGATACGCAGTATTTT. Translated, it gives CASSVETGLSMDTQYF. The chain employs TRBV5-1 and TRBJ2-3; TRBD1 aligns across 7 bases. The V segment lost 4 bases and the J segment 6 bases; nucleotides outside the gene matches: 14. This CDR3 is 16 amino acids long. The germline gives CDR1 SGHRS, CDR2 YFSETQ. Full variable domain (remainder filled in from reference TRBV5-1 and TRBJ2-3): KAGVTQTPRYLIKTRGQQVTLSCSPISGHRSVSWYQQTPGQGLQFLFEYFSETQRNKGNFPGRFSGRQFSNSRSEMNVSTLELGDSALYLCASSVETGLSMDTQYFGPGTRLTVL.

This chain links TRBV11-2 with TRBJ1-4, with 8 nucleotides matching TRBD1. CDR1 and CDR2 from the germline V gene are SGHAT and FQNNGV. This CDR3 contains 17 residues. The ends lost 3 bases at V and 2 bases at J; junction bases unmatched: 8. The CDR3 loop reads CASSFSRGQATNEKLFF. The CDR3 coding sequence is TGTGCCAGCAGCTTCTCCAGGGGGCAGGCCACTAATGAAAAACTGTTTTTT.

The J gene is TRBJ2-6, the V gene TRBV29-1; TRBD1 might be the D (5 bases). The CDR3 is made up of 15 amino acids. With 0 bases removed from V and 2 bases from J, the gap between germline ends came to 8 bases. CDR1 and CDR2 (germline): SQVTM, ANQGSEA. CDR3 protein: CSVEDQGAGANVLTF. The DNA of the CDR3 is TGCAGCGTTGAAGATCAAGGGGCTGGGGCCAACGTCCTGACTTTC.

The chain uses TRBV4-3 and TRBJ2-6; the D gene is possibly TRBD1 (5 bases). This CDR3 comprises 18 residues. V was cut by 0 bases and J by 0 bases, with 12 bases left in between. Germline-derived CDR1 and CDR2 are LGHNA and YSLEER. The CDR3 sequence is CASSQDTGTNSGANVLTF. The CDR3 region has the DNA TGCGCCAGCAGCCAAGATACAGGAACAAACTCTGGGGCCAACGTCCTGACTTTC.

The rearrangement links TRBV6-5 to TRBJ1-5, with 9 bases fitting TRBD1. Germline V gene lookup returns CDR1 MNHEY and CDR2 SVGAGI. The CDR3 length is 15 residues. The trim removed 5 bases at V and 2 bases at J, leaving 4 bases unmatched. CDR3 amino acids: CASSPTGGGNQPQHF. The CDR3 DNA reads as TGTGCCAGCAGTCCCACAGGGGGCGGCAATCAGCCCCAGCATTTT.

The rearrangement links TRBV6-6 to TRBJ1-5, with D perhaps matching TRBD1 (5 bases). Trimming stripped 7 bases from V and 4 bases from J, with 14 bases between. Looked up from germline, CDR1 is MNHNY and CDR2 is SVGAGI (reference sequence). This CDR3 contains 14 residues. This chain's CDR3 is CASIAFQGNQPQHF. DNA for the CDR3: TGTGCCAGCATCGCATTCCAGGGTAATCAGCCCCAGCATTTT.

The rearrangement uses TRBV9 and TRBJ1-5; tentatively, D is TRBD1 (5 bases). Germline V gives CDR1 SGDLS, CDR2 YYNGEE. V lost 3 bases, J lost 4 bases, and 14 bases lay in between. CDR3 length: 15 residues. The CDR3 nucleotides are TGTGCCAGCAGCGCGGGGGGAGACGGGAATCAGCCCCAGCATTTT. The encoded protein is CASSAGGDGNQPQHF. Together with reference TRBV9 and TRBJ1-5, the CDR3 gives the full variable domain: DSGVTQTPKHLITATGQRVTLRCSPRSGDLSVYWYQQSLDQGLQFLIQYYNGEERAKGNILERFSAQQFPDLHSELNLSSLELGDSALYFCASSAGGDGNQPQHFGDGTRLSIL.

In its sample, this clone was seen once. This CDR3 is CASSLFGINSGGNNEQFF. CDR3 bases: TGTGCCAGCAGTCTTTTTGGGATTAATAGCGGGGGGAACAATGAGCAGTTCTTC. The chain combines TRBV28 with TRBJ2-1, with 10 bases lining up with TRBD2. The CDR3 spans 18 residues. The ends lost 5 bases at V and 5 bases at J; junction bases unmatched: 15. Germline V lookup: CDR1 MDHEN, CDR2 SYDVKM.

The rearrangement uses TRBV5-4 and TRBJ2-3; the match to TRBD2 covers 8 bases. This CDR3 region has 15 residues. V shed 1 base, J shed 2 bases, and the junction held 3 bases outside the gene matches. CDR1 is SGHNT and CDR2 is YYREEE in the germline V gene (reference sequence). The CDR3, as DNA: TGTGCCAGCAGCTTGCTAGCGGGCGCCACAGATACGCAGTATTTT. Its protein product is CASSLLAGATDTQYF. The variable domain in full, with the rest retrieved from reference TRBV5-4 and TRBJ2-3, is ETGVTQSPTHLIKTRGQQVTLRCSSQSGHNTVSWYQQALGQGPQFIFQYYREEENGRGNFPPRFSGLQFPNYSSELNVNALELDDSALYLCASSLLAGATDTQYFGPGTRLTVL.

In DNA form, the CDR3 reads TGTGCCAGCAGCCAAGGGGACAGGGGGCGGTCATACGAGCAGTACTTC. It translates to CASSQGDRGRSYEQYF. The chain recombines TRBV3-1 (or the pseudogene TRBV3-2) with TRBJ2-7; 12 bases match TRBD1. Trimming at V came to 1 base and at J to 4 bases, leaving 5 bases not matched to a gene. CDR3 size: 16 residues. CDR1 and CDR2 from the germline V gene are LGHDT and YNNKEL (reference sequence).

This chain joins TRBV4-3 and TRBJ1-2; the match to TRBD1 covers 7 bases. In germline, CDR1 is LGHNA, CDR2 YSLEER. Trimming removed 4 bases from V and 0 bases from J; junction bases left unmatched: 8. The CDR3 loop spans 16 amino acids. The CDR3 spells CASSPMGQRTNYGYTF. The CDR3 nucleotides are TGCGCCAGCAGCCCGATGGGACAGAGAACTAACTATGGCTACACCTTC.

The rearrangement uses TRBV12-3 or TRBV12-4 and TRBJ2-3; 7 nucleotides agree with TRBD2. V shed 5 bases, J shed 4 bases, and the junction held 3 bases outside the gene matches. CDR3 length equals 13 residues. The CDR3 coding sequence is TGTGCCAGCAGTGTTACTAGCGCAGATACGCAGTATTTT. Protein product: CASSVTSADTQYF.

CDR3 loop: CASSHLSGIGSTGANVLTF. CDR3 sequence (DNA): TGTGCCAGCAGCCATCTTAGCGGGATAGGGTCAACGGGGGCCAACGTCCTGACTTTC. V usage is TRBV3-1 (or the pseudogene TRBV3-2) and J usage is TRBJ2-6; 8 positions match TRBD2. Looked up from germline, CDR1 is LGHDT and CDR2 is YNNKEL (reference sequence). The CDR3 is made up of 19 amino acids. Trimming took 3 bases from V and 4 from J; bases not matched to a gene: 14.

The rearrangement joins TRBV7-2 to TRBJ2-3; possible D gene TRBD2, 5 bases. The CDR3 runs to 16 residues. The V end lost 1 base, the J end lost 4 bases, and 15 bases lay between the germline ends. Germline V CDR1 and CDR2: SGHTA, FQGNSA. CDR3 bases: TGTGCCAGCAGCTTAGTGCGGGTCTTAAGCGCAGATACGCAGTATTTT. Protein: CASSLVRVLSADTQYF.

The DNA of the CDR3 is TGTGCCAGCAGCTTGGGACTAGCGGGGGGGCCTGGGGCCAACGTCCTGACTTTC. This gives the protein CASSLGLAGGPGANVLTF. V and J are TRBV5-6 and TRBJ2-6, with 14 bases identical to TRBD2. Germline V gene data show CDR1 as SGHDT and CDR2 as YYEEEE. The junction had 1 base not matched to a gene; V was cut back by 0 bases and J by 2 bases. The CDR3 has 18 residues. Full variable domain (missing parts from reference TRBV5-6 and TRBJ2-6): DAGVTQSPTHLIKTRGQQVTLRCSPKSGHDTVSWYQQALGQGPQFIFQYYEEEERQRGNFPDRFSGHQFPNYSSELNVNALLLGDSALYLCASSLGLAGGPGANVLTFGAGSRLTVL.

The chain carries TRBV28 and TRBJ1-1, with 7 nucleotides matching TRBD1. The V segment lost 5 bases and the J segment 3 bases; nucleotides outside the gene matches: 9. The V gene's germline CDR1 is MDHEN and CDR2 SYDVKM. CDR3 length equals 15 residues. CDR3 region: CASSPPGGWDTEAFF. In DNA, the CDR3 is TGTGCCAGCAGTCCTCCAGGGGGGTGGGACACTGAAGCTTTCTTT.

This clone was detected only a few times. The gene calls are TRBV11-2 and TRBJ1-2; D call uncertain. The CDR3 loop spans 12 amino acids. V lost 1 base and J 8 bases, leaving 8 bases between the germline ends. Germline V lookup: CDR1 SGHAT, CDR2 FQNNGV. CDR3 protein: CASSLGQQGYTF. The CDR3 DNA is TGTGCCAGCAGCTTAGGGCAACAAGGCTACACCTTC.

V gene TRBV27 combines with J gene TRBJ2-1, with 9 bases fitting TRBD1. Trimming took 6 bases from V and 0 from J; bases not matched to a gene: 3. This CDR3 comprises 15 residues. Per germline, CDR1 MNHEY and CDR2 SMNVEV (reference sequence). DNA of the CDR3: TGTGCCAGCAGCCGACAGGGGGTCTCCTACAATGAGCAGTTCTTC. It codes for CASSRQGVSYNEQFF.

This rearrangement joins TRBV3-1 (or the pseudogene TRBV3-2) to TRBJ1-2, with D perhaps matching TRBD1 (6 bases). The V gene's germline CDR1 is LGHDT and CDR2 YNNKEL (reference sequence). Trimming pared 3 bases from V and 4 bases from J, leaving 9 bases between. There are 13 residues in the CDR3. This CDR3 reads CASSQWTAYGYTF. CDR3 in DNA: TGTGCCAGCAGCCAGTGGACAGCCTATGGCTACACCTTC.

This clone was recorded a few times. Other DNA sequences from this sample encode an identical CDR3 as well. V gene TRBV7-7 combines with J gene TRBJ2-3, with D hard to call. Germline CDR1 is SSHAT and CDR2 is FNYEAQ (reference sequence). The CDR3 is 15 amino acids. V lost 1 base and J lost 0, with 8 bases in between. Written as DNA, the CDR3 is TGTGCCAGCAGCTTAGGTAGCACAAGCACAGATACGCAGTATTTT. It is translated as CASSLGSTSTDTQYF.

This chain connects TRBV3-1 (or the pseudogene TRBV3-2) to TRBJ1-6; D uncertain. The CDR3 sequence is 15 residues long. Looked up from germline, CDR1 is LGHDT and CDR2 is YNNKEL (reference sequence). The V gene lost 3 bases and the J gene lost 4 bases, with 10 bases spanning the gap. CDR3 protein: CASSQTRGYNSPLHF. The CDR3 nucleotides read TGTGCCAGCAGCCAGACGCGGGGTTATAATTCACCCCTCCACTTT.

The genes are TRBV20-1 and TRBJ1-5; the D is unclear. CDR1 is DFQATT, CDR2 SNEGSKA, per germline (reference sequence). Trimming shortened V by 3 bases and J by 4 bases, and 7 bases separated the two germline ends. The CDR3 has 12 residues. In nucleotides, the CDR3 is TGCAGTGCTAGTGCGGGGAATCAGCCCCAGCATTTT. It is translated as CSASAGNQPQHF.